This note documents a single T cell receptor (beta chain) sequence. This clonotype was counted at least ten times. Its antigen is not yet known. Per-base quality was not reported, and no clone a single base away is much larger than it. A patient counted as having stable Graves' hyperthyroidism if no progression to ophthalmopathy occurred over 18 months of follow-up. Hyperthyroidism patients were aged 18 to 65 years and newly diagnosed, with disease duration of less than 2 months. Patients with uncontrolled infections, other autoimmune diseases, pregnancy or lactation were excluded. Diagnoses relied on clinical symptoms, serum thyroxine and TRAb, thyroid ultrasound and orbital computed tomography. PBMCs were isolated from 10 ml of fresh peripheral blood by Ficoll-Paque density gradient centrifugation. Total RNA was extracted with Trizol reagent, and quality was checked on an Agilent 2100 Bioanalyzer.

The sample is drawn from a study of T cells in Graves' hyperthyroidism and ophthalmopathy (dated by TCRdb to the late 2010s). Concerning the study at large: Peripheral blood samples were taken at the time of initial diagnosis, prior to any treatment. TCR V-J signatures able to tell the groups apart were searched for in a discovery cohort of some 97 patients, of whom over 40 had Graves' ophthalmopathy and 57 had stable Graves' hyperthyroidism. Prospective prediction of ophthalmopathy was tested in an independent validation cohort consisting of under 20 hyperthyroidism patients and some 17 patients who later progressed to ophthalmopathy. The 100 or so discovery patients were randomly divided into training and test sets at a 7:3 ratio. Thyroid tissue and blood T-cell repertoires from six Graves' hyperthyroidism patients were also compared in the study. After sampling, hyperthyroidism patients received methimazole starting at 30 mg daily, and ophthalmopathy patients received high-dose intravenous methylprednisolone. TCR Vbeta CDR3 sequencing of some 140 peripheral blood samples (roughly 43 ophthalmopathy, about 75 hyperthyroidism and some 17 progressor patients) is reported in the paper. The investigation overall reported the following: In validation, progression to ophthalmopathy was predicted by the model with roughly 71% sensitivity and just over 72% specificity, a median of 6.5 months before onset. Most expanded thyroid clonotypes (frequency above 0.001) were also found in blood, which suggests that blood repertoires may mirror thyroid immune responses. Ophthalmopathy was separated from stable hyperthyroidism by a 13 V-J signature model, with around 90% sensitivity and about 81% specificity obtained in cross-validation and 80%/75% obtained in testing. No statistical method was used to fix the sample size in advance, and group allocation was not hidden from the investigators.

The TCR beta CDR3 regions were amplified from RNA transcripts. A first-round RT-PCR of the TCR CDR3 used the HTBI primer set with the Qiagen OneStep RT-PCR kit. Libraries were constructed in a second round of multiplex PCR, after which size selection and purification were performed. Libraries were sequenced paired-end with 100 bp reads on an Illumina HiSeq2000. The study's processing was this. Raw data were processed with SOAPnuke, discarding reads with adapters, uncalled bases, mean Phred below 15, or no exact constant-primer or identifier match. COPE v1.2.5 was used to merge the high-quality paired reads, and each unique nucleotide sequence was defined as a clonotype. MiTCR v1.1 was used to align the clonotypes against IMGT TRBV, TRBD and TRBJ reference segments. Analysis was restricted to V-J combinations with a frequency above 0.0001, which covered 99% to 99.2% of repertoires. The TCS score was defined as F50 (clonal expansion) divided by E x V (chaos), with BLOSUM62-based TCRdist calculated between CDR3 peptides within each V-J. Welch's t-statistics and random forest reduced 450 to 600 V-J features to 10 to 15, which were used in a naive Bayes classifier (R e1071). TCRdb itself trimmed the public reads at Q25 with fastp, ran MiXCR and retained productive beta chains. Duplicate CDR3 protein sequences are folded into a single record with the most common DNA and genes. What appears here as the V and J calls and clone size reflects TCRdb's work, not the paper's. This sample is represented by a few hundred thousand distinct CDR3 sequences; 15% to 19% of them were singletons. The ten largest clones take up roughly 15% of the sample.

Specimen: blood. The TCR comes from a woman under 30 with Graves' hyperthyroidism.

The CDR3 loop reads CASSLRTGAEAFF. Read as DNA, the sequence is TGTGCCAGCAGTTTGCGGACAGGCGCTGAAGCTTTCTTT. The V gene is TRBV28 and the J gene is TRBJ1-1, with 7 bases matching TRBD1. Its CDR3 holds 13 amino acids, cysteine through phenylalanine. Just the 39-base CDR3 DNA is kept, in frame starting at base 1. Per the germline V gene, MDHEN is the CDR1 and SYDVKM is the CDR2. The junction shows trimming of 3 bases on V and 6 bases on J, and the gene matches do not reach 4 bases of it. The full variable domain, completed from the reference TRBV28 and TRBJ1-1 proteins outside the CDR3, reads DVKVTQSSRYLVKRTGEKVFLECVQDMDHENMFWYRQDPGLGLRLIYFSYDVKMKEKGDIPEGYSVSREKKERFSLILESASTNQTSMYLCASSLRTGAEAFFGQGTRLTVV.